A selection of T cell receptor beta chains follows, all from one sample in a study of control samples from healthy donors and cancer patients. Here immunoSEQ multiplex PCR was the method, and the copy in TCRdb shows in-frame clones only, minus some. The table includes more than 35,000 clones, about 94% detected once. The material sequenced was blood. Every receptor here comes from a man between 60 and 70 years old in good health. Each CDR3 is given with its conserved first and last residue. A D gene is named only where the DNA matches it firmly. Where a row states a size, it is once, few, many or the class of an expanded clone; other rows omit it.

abundance	v_gene	j_gene	d_gene	CDR3nt	CDR3aa
-	TRBV19	TRBJ1-6	TRBD1	TGTGCCAGTAGGGAGGGGACAGGCGCTAATTCACCCCTCCACTTT	CASREGTGANSPLHF
-	TRBV7-3	TRBJ2-1	-	TGTGCCAGCAGCTTAAGGGGACCGCGGGGGCTGAATGAGCAGTTCTTC	CASSLRGPRGLNEQFF
-	TRBV6-5	TRBJ1-5	-	TGTGCCAGCATCGGAGGAACATATCAGCCCCAGCATTTT	CASIGGTYQPQHF
-	TRBV7-6	TRBJ2-3	-	TGTGCCAGCAGCCTTGGGAGGCGAAGCACAGATACGCAGTATTTT	CASSLGRRSTDTQYF
-	TRBV9	TRBJ1-1	TRBD1	TGTGCCAGCAGCGCGACAGGGGCCACTGAAGCTTTCTTT	CASSATGATEAFF
-	TRBV5-4	TRBJ2-7	-	TGTGCCAGCAGCTACGGTGGACAAACCTACGAGCAGTACTTC	CASSYGGQTYEQYF
-	TRBV9	TRBJ2-2	TRBD1	TGTGCCAGCAGCCCTCGGGACAGTTGGAACACCGGGGAGCTGTTTTTT	CASSPRDSWNTGELFF
-	TRBV7-8	TRBJ2-7	-	TGTGCCAGCAGCTTAGGGAGGCGGGACTACGAGCAGTACTTC	CASSLGRRDYEQYF
-	TRBV10-3	TRBJ2-7	TRBD2	TGTGCCATCAGTGAGTCGGCTAGCGGGAGAGGCGAGCAGTACTTC	CAISESASGRGEQYF
-	TRBV19	TRBJ2-3	-	TGTGCCAGTAGTATACAGAGTAGCACAGATACGCAGTATTTT	CASSIQSSTDTQYF
-	TRBV14	TRBJ1-6	-	TGTGCCAGCAGCCACACGCGAAGGGGTTATAATTCACCCCTCCACTTT	CASSHTRRGYNSPLHF
-	TRBV3-1/TRBV3-2	TRBJ1-6	-	TGTGCCAGCAGCCTGCCGGGGGCTGTTTCACCCCTCCACTTT	CASSLPGAVSPLHF
-	TRBV6-5	TRBJ1-6	-	TGTGCCAGCAGGACGGGGAATTCACCCCTCCACTTT	CASRTGNSPLHF
-	TRBV29-1	TRBJ1-1	-	TGCAGCGTAACGGGGATGCGGGAAGCTTTCTTT	CSVTGMREAFF
-	TRBV28	TRBJ2-7	-	TGTGCCTGCACCGGGACAACCTACGAGCAGTACTTC	CACTGTTYEQYF
once	TRBV3-1/TRBV3-2	TRBJ1-6	TRBD1	TGTGCCAGCAGCCTCGGGACAGTGTATAATTCACCCCTCCACTTT	CASSLGTVYNSPLHF
-	TRBV9	TRBJ2-2	TRBD2	TGTGCCAGCAGCTTCGGGAGGTCAGCCGGGGAGCTGTTTTTT	CASSFGRSAGELFF
once	TRBV28	TRBJ2-1	-	TGTGCCAGCAGTTTAATCTCCCGCGAGCAGTTCTTC	CASSLISREQFF
-	TRBV2	TRBJ2-4	TRBD1	TGTGCCAGCAGCGAGGACAGGGCGGGCATTCAGTACTTC	CASSEDRAGIQYF
-	TRBV18	TRBJ2-2	-	TGTGCCAGCTCACCTCTGGGATCCACCTCGAACACCGGGGAGCTGTTTTTT	CASSPLGSTSNTGELFF
-	TRBV6-1	TRBJ2-1	-	TGTGCCAGCAGTGAAACGCGCTCCCGGGGCAATGAGCAGTTCTTC	CASSETRSRGNEQFF
-	TRBV18	TRBJ1-2	-	TGTGCCAGCTCACTTCTGGAGGGCTACACCTTC	CASSLLEGYTF
-	TRBV18	TRBJ2-1	-	TGTGCCAGCTCACCACCTAGTAGGAATGAGCAGTTCTTC	CASSPPSRNEQFF
-	TRBV4-1	TRBJ2-7	TRBD2	TGCGCCAGCAGCCAAGATACCGGGACTAGCGGACGCTACGAGCAGTACTTC	CASSQDTGTSGRYEQYF
once	TRBV28	TRBJ1-3	TRBD1	TGTGCCAGCAGTTTGACAGGGAGCTCTGGAAACACCATATATTTT	CASSLTGSSGNTIYF
-	TRBV18	TRBJ1-6	TRBD1	TGTGCCAGCTCACTGGGACAGGATTCACCCCTCCACTTT	CASSLGQDSPLHF